This TCR beta chain originates from a study of cytomegalovirus exposure and HLA in healthy donors. Overall study results and limits: According to the study, 160 or so TCR beta chains were cytomegalovirus-associated. Several of the most significant clusters appeared, in a later analysis, to be linked to common viral pathogens.

This clone was found once. Antigen specificity is unknown. The study ran its PCR with 60 Vbeta and 13 Jbeta primers. Generated by immunoSEQ multiplex PCR, the TCRdb table keeps only in-frame clones and is missing some. In the table there are 150,000 to 200,000 clones, approximately 84% of which are singletons. The CDR3 contains 17 residues. V lost 5 bases and J 6 bases, leaving 25 bases between the germline ends. Germline loops: CDR1 SGHTA, CDR2 FQGTGA. The sequenced material came from PBMCs. The J gene is TRBJ1-1, the V gene TRBV7-3, with a possible D match to TRBD1 (5 bases). This clonotype was sampled from a man aged 18-30 years in good health and CMV-seropositive. CDR3 coding DNA: TGTGCCAGCAGCCCCCACCACGCGGGGGGGATGGTCCCTGAAGCTTTCTTT. This sequence encodes CASSPHHAGGMVPEAFF.